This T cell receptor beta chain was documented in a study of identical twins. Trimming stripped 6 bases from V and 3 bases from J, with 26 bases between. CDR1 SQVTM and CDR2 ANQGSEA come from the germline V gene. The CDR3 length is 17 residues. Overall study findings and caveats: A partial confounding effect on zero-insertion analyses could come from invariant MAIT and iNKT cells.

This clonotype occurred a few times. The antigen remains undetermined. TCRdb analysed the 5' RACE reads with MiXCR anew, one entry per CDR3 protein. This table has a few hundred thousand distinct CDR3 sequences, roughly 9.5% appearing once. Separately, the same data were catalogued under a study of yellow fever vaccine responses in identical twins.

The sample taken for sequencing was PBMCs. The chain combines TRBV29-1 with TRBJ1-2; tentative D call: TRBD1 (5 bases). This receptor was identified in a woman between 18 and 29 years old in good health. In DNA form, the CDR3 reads TGCAGCGTCCGAGGCCCAGGGAAGATCGTAGAGGACTATGGCTACACCTTC. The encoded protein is CSVRGPGKIVEDYGYTF.